This TCR beta chain derives from a study of T cells in Graves' hyperthyroidism and ophthalmopathy. Study-level background: It was at initial diagnosis, before any treatment, that peripheral blood was collected.

Unmatched junction bases numbered 13, after V lost 1 base and J lost 6 bases. Germline V gene sequence: CDR1 LGHNA, CDR2 YNFKEQ. The CDR3 spans 17 residues. Amplification of TCR beta CDR3 regions was performed using RNA transcripts as template. The TCR CDR3 first-round RT-PCR relied on the HTBI primer set. TCRdb processed the multiplex PCR reads anew with MiXCR; each CDR3 protein has one entry. The table shows about 690,000 distinct CDR3 sequences, with 17% occurring only once. Study conclusions and caveats: In simple terms, a model built on 13 V-J features told ophthalmopathy apart from stable hyperthyroidism.

A note on this clonotype: Its antigen is undetermined.

The origin of this receptor is a man in his forties or fifties with Graves' hyperthyroidism. The rearrangement links TRBV4-2 to TRBJ1-2, with TRBD1 matching 8 bases. Sequences were obtained from blood. As DNA, the CDR3 is TGTGCCAGCAGCCAAGCCATGGGACAGGACCAGAGCCATGGCTACACCTTC. It encodes CASSQAMGQDQSHGYTF.